Listed here are 17 T cell receptor beta chains from one sample, sequenced in a study of blood T cell repertoires in COVID-19. The table came from immunoSEQ multiplex PCR; TCRdb's copy has only in-frame clones and leaves some out. The data hold roughly 340,000 clones, with 88% observed a single time. The sample comprised peripheral blood. The receptors shown here come from a woman between 65 and 79 years old with COVID-19, enrolled during active disease.

The sample holds a few counts of this clone. The rearrangement joins TRBV18 to TRBJ1-3; tentatively, D is TRBD1 (5 bases). This CDR3 spans 16 amino acids. V was trimmed by 0 bases and J by 1 base, leaving 10 bases between them. CDR1 and CDR2 (germline): KGHSH, LQKENI. The DNA of the CDR3 is TGTGCCAGCTCACCACCTAATTCAGGGTCTGGAAACACCATATATTTT. The encoded protein is CASSPPNSGSGNTIYF.

The chain combines TRBV5-6 with TRBJ2-2, with TRBD2 as a possible D gene (5 bases). Germline CDR1 reads SGHDT; CDR2 reads YYEEEE. Trimming left V 2 bases short and J 1 base short, with 12 bases between. This CDR3 comprises 16 residues. The CDR3 sequence is CASSFPGLLNTGELFF. The CDR3 DNA reads as TGTGCCAGCAGCTTCCCAGGACTGTTGAACACCGGGGAGCTGTTTTTT.

V usage is TRBV18 and J usage is TRBJ1-4; D is perhaps TRBD1 (6 bases). V lost 1 base and J lost 8, with 14 bases in between. Per the germline V gene, CDR1 is KGHSH and CDR2 is LQKENI. The CDR3 length is 15 residues. The CDR3 region has the DNA TGTGCCAGCTCACCACGGAGGCAGGGGAGAGAAAAACTGTTTTTT. This translates into CASSPRRQGREKLFF.

The chain combines TRBV6-5 with TRBJ1-1, with 8 bases aligning to TRBD1. The V and J ends lost 6 bases and 7 bases, in that order; junction bases with no gene match: 1. Germline V gene sequence: CDR1 MNHEY, CDR2 SVGAGI. This CDR3 is 11 amino acids long. CDR3 sequence: CASRGQVEAFF. The CDR3 DNA follows: TGTGCCAGCAGGGGACAGGTTGAAGCTTTCTTT.

J is TRBJ2-7 and V is TRBV10-2, with 9 positions matching TRBD2. The length of the CDR3 is 14 residues. V lost 8 bases to trimming and J lost 6 bases; unmatched junction nucleotides: 11. CDR1 is WSHSY, CDR2 SAAADI, per germline. The chain's CDR3 is CASWAGGDDPEQYF. The CDR3, as DNA: TGCGCCAGCTGGGCGGGGGGGGACGACCCCGAGCAGTACTTC.

This chain joins TRBV5-1 and TRBJ1-6, with TRBD1 identical over 8 bases. The V segment lost 2 bases and the J segment 8 bases; nucleotides outside the gene matches: 9. The CDR3 runs 16 residues. Germline CDR1 and CDR2: SGHRS and YFSETQ. The CDR3 here is CASSLYRQGLDSPLHF. In DNA, the CDR3 is TGCGCCAGCAGCTTATATAGACAGGGGTTGGATTCACCCCTCCACTTT.

The count of this clone is one. CDR3 sequence reads: CASSGDRASPLHF. Here the CDR3 DNA reads TGCGCCAGCAGCGGGGACAGGGCTTCACCCCTCCACTTT. This chain links TRBV5-1 with TRBJ1-6, with 9 bases aligning to TRBD1. V was clipped by 4 bases and J by 9 bases; unmatched bases: 2. The CDR3 sequence is 13 residues long. The germline gives CDR1 SGHRS, CDR2 YFSETQ.

The chain joins TRBV7-9 to TRBJ2-1; D gene ambiguous. The CDR3 spans 15 residues. In germline, CDR1 is SEHNR, CDR2 FQNEAQ (reference sequence). V gave up 6 bases and J gave up 8 bases, with 20 bases separating them. As DNA, the CDR3 is TGTGCCAGCAGATTACGAGTTGATGTTGTCGATGAGCAGTTCTTC. It specifies CASRLRVDVVDEQFF.

The chain combines TRBV7-9 with TRBJ1-1; D gene unclear. There are 13 residues in the CDR3. Trimming stripped 7 bases from V and 1 base from J, with 10 bases between. The V gene's germline CDR1 is SEHNR and CDR2 FQNEAQ (reference sequence). DNA for the CDR3: TGTGCCAGCACCCCGTCGAGGAACACTGAAGCTTTCTTT. It specifies CASTPSRNTEAFF.

The chain has TRBV5-5 and TRBJ1-1; D is perhaps TRBD1 (5 bases). The germline CDR1 and CDR2 sequences are SGHKS and YYEKEE (reference sequence). Between the trimmed V and J ends, which lost 4 bases and 7 bases, there was a span of 20 bases. This CDR3 has 15 amino acids. DNA for the CDR3: TGTGCCAGCAGCAATGCCGTATGGGGCCCAGGTGAAGCTTTCTTT. Translation: CASSNAVWGPGEAFF. Based on the CDR3 plus reference TRBV5-5 and TRBJ1-1, the full variable domain is DAGVTQSPTHLIKTRGQQVTLRCSPISGHKSVSWYQQVLGQGPQFIFQYYEKEERGRGNFPDRFSARQFPNYSSELNVNALLLGDSALYLCASSNAVWGPGEAFFGQGTRLTVV.

Notes on this clone: Other DNA sequences in this specimen translate into the identical CDR3. The chain uses TRBV18 and TRBJ1-1, with 7 bases that match TRBD1. The CDR3 has 15 residues. Germline V gene lookup returns CDR1 KGHSH and CDR2 LQKENI. Trimming cost V 0 bases and J 3 bases; bases outside gene matches: 4. CDR3 DNA: TGTGCCAGCTCACCACCGTCCAGGGGGGACACTGAAGCTTTCTTT. It is translated as CASSPPSRGDTEAFF.

Worth noting for this clone: At the DNA level, this CDR3 is encoded by other sequences in the same sample as well. This chain connects TRBV2 to TRBJ1-5; TRBD1 is a possible D gene (6 bases). Germline assignment: CDR1 SNHLY and CDR2 FYNNEI. The CDR3 has 15 amino acids. The ends were cut back, 4 bases at V and 1 base at J, with 11 bases in the middle. CDR3 sequence reads: CASSVEGTSNQPQHF. The CDR3 DNA is TGTGCCAGCAGTGTTGAGGGGACAAGCAATCAGCCCCAGCATTTT.

The genes are TRBV10-3 and TRBJ2-3; D call uncertain. The germline V gene encodes CDR1 ENHRY and CDR2 SYGVKD. This CDR3 spans 14 amino acids. Trimming shortened V by 7 bases and J by 0 bases, and 11 bases separated the two germline ends. The CDR3 bases are TGTGCCATCAAAAACGGTCCTAGCACAGATACGCAGTATTTT. Its translation is CAIKNGPSTDTQYF.

The chain links TRBV6-1 to TRBJ1-4; 11 bases are shared with TRBD1. The CDR3 has 18 amino acids. The germline CDR1 and CDR2 sequences are MNHNS and SASEGT. Trimming cost V 4 bases and J 3 bases; bases outside gene matches: 10. This CDR3 is CASSAGQGAYPANEKLFF. The CDR3 DNA is TGTGCCAGCAGTGCAGGACAGGGGGCGTATCCGGCTAATGAAAAACTGTTTTTT.

The chain combines TRBV7-9 with TRBJ1-2; no clear D. The germline gives CDR1 SEHNR, CDR2 FQNEAQ (reference sequence). This CDR3 is built from 14 residues. V dropped 5 bases and J dropped 5 bases, with 15 bases sitting between them. The CDR3 nucleotides read TGTGCCAGCAGCCCGGACTCGGGAGCGTATGGCTACACCTTC. Its translation: CASSPDSGAYGYTF.

The CDR3, as DNA: TGTGCCAGCAGCGGGAACAGGGGTGAGACCCAGTACTTC. Translation: CASSGNRGETQYF. The gene calls are TRBV6-2 or TRBV6-3 and TRBJ2-5; 7 bases fit TRBD1. Losses at the gene ends were 6 bases for V and 5 bases for J; bases not matched to a gene: 6. This CDR3 contains 13 residues. Germline CDR1 reads MNHEY; CDR2 reads SVGEGT.

V is TRBV7-2 and J is TRBJ1-5; 8 bases are a match to TRBD1. Germline loops: CDR1 SGHTA, CDR2 FQGNSA. V lost 5 bases and J lost 3; bases outside the gene matches: 3. The length of the CDR3 is 14 residues. CDR3 protein: CASSGQGNNQPQHF. The CDR3 bases are TGTGCCAGCAGCGGACAGGGAAACAATCAGCCCCAGCATTTT.